Presented here are 6 T cell receptor beta chains from one specimen sequenced in a study of blood T cells in healthy people across ages (dated by TCRdb to about 2015). The method was 5' RACE. These reads were obtained on an Illumina HiSeq 2500. A second PCR of about 7 to 12 cycles was run with a J-beta primer mix and a sample-barcoded 5' primer. Starting from the raw public reads, TCRdb applied fastp trimming at Q25, assembled clones with MiXCR and retained in-frame beta chains. Entries are consolidated by CDR3 protein sequence, retaining the most common genes and DNA. For this sample there are some 710,000 distinct CDR3 sequences; about 46% appear just once. The ten largest clonotypes hold around a sixth of the sample. The sample comprised blood. These receptors all come from an elderly man in good health.

The chain has TRBV20-1 and TRBJ1-5; TRBD1 might be the D (5 bases). Germline V lookup: CDR1 DFQATT, CDR2 SNEGSKA (reference sequence). V lost 5 bases and J 4 bases, leaving 12 bases between the germline ends. The CDR3 runs 13 residues. CDR3 sequence reads: CSAPRDSNQPQHF. The CDR3, as DNA: TGCAGTGCTCCCCGGGACTCAAATCAGCCCCAGCATTTT.

This clonotype has more than one count but fewer than ten. This chain joins TRBV3-1 and TRBJ2-1, with D perhaps matching TRBD2 (6 bases). Germline V gene lookup returns CDR1 LGHDT and CDR2 YNNKEL (reference sequence). With 4 bases removed from V and 0 bases from J, the gap between germline ends came to 16 bases. The CDR3 runs to 17 residues. The DNA for the CDR3 is TGTGCCAGCAGCCCCGGGACTGCCAGGAGCTCCTACAATGAGCAGTTCTTC. This codes for CASSPGTARSSYNEQFF.

This clonotype showed up just a few times. The chain couples TRBV13 to TRBJ2-5; TRBD2 matches at 7 bases. This CDR3 region has 17 residues. Germline V gene lookup returns CDR1 PRHDT and CDR2 FYEKMQ (reference sequence). V lost 3 bases to trimming and J lost 1 base; unmatched junction nucleotides: 11. This CDR3 reads CASSFVGLAGSQETQYF. DNA for the CDR3: TGTGCCAGCAGCTTCGTCGGGTTAGCGGGTTCCCAAGAGACCCAGTACTTC.

This sequence joins TRBV5-1 and TRBJ1-2; the match to TRBD1 covers 7 bases. Looked up from germline, CDR1 is SGHRS and CDR2 is YFSETQ. The CDR3 length is 14 residues. V was clipped by 4 bases and J by 3 bases; unmatched bases: 6. The DNA of the CDR3 is TGCGCCAGCAGCATGGGACAGTTCGACTATGGCTACACCTTC. Its protein is CASSMGQFDYGYTF.

This chain connects TRBV15 to TRBJ2-5; 10 bases align to TRBD2. Trimming removed 1 base from V and 4 bases from J; junction bases left unmatched: 6. Germline-derived CDR1 and CDR2 are LNHNV and YYDKDF (reference sequence). The CDR3 consists of 16 residues. The CDR3 loop reads CATSRASSGSTETQYF. In DNA form, the CDR3 reads TGTGCCACCAGCAGAGCGTCTAGCGGGAGTACAGAGACCCAGTACTTC.

This clonotype was seen once. The genes are TRBV5-1 and TRBJ2-2; 8 nucleotides line up with TRBD2. CDR3 length: 13 residues. The J segment lost 6 bases and the V segment lost 8 bases, leaving 6 bases of the junction unmatched. The V gene's germline CDR1 is SGHRS and CDR2 YFSETQ. This CDR3 is CARGTSPPGELFF. The CDR3 coding sequence is TGCGCCAGGGGGACTAGTCCACCCGGGGAGCTGTTTTTT.